A selection of T cell receptor beta chains follows, all from one sample in a study of shared clonotypes between healthy human individuals. Assay: immunoSEQ multiplex PCR; the TCRdb copy retains only in-frame clones and omits some. The data hold approximately 530,000 clones, with around 96% observed a single time. Material: naive CD4+ T cells sorted from blood. Every receptor here comes from a young woman in good health. CDR3s include the opening cysteine and the closing phenylalanine or tryptophan. A D gene is named only where the DNA matches it firmly. Clone size appears in some rows only: once, few, many, or a class for an expanded clone.

v_call	clone_size	j_call	d_call	cdr3_aa	cdr3_nt
TRBV2	-	TRBJ1-5	TRBD1	CASSRGQTSNQPQHF	TGTGCCAGCAGTAGGGGACAGACAAGCAATCAGCCCCAGCATTTT
TRBV2	-	TRBJ1-2	TRBD1	CASRGLPDRRYGYTF	TGTGCCAGCAGGGGTTTACCGGACAGGCGCTATGGCTACACCTTC
TRBV5-1	-	TRBJ2-3	TRBD2	CASSLVLAGETQYF	TGCGCCAGCAGCTTGGTCCTAGCGGGAGAAACGCAGTATTTT
TRBV28	-	TRBJ2-7	-	CASRGRGYRDKSYEQYF	TGTGCCAGCAGGGGTAGGGGTTATAGGGACAAATCCTACGAGCAGTACTTC
TRBV5-4	-	TRBJ2-2	-	CASSVTSFTGELFF	TGTGCCAGCAGCGTAACTAGCTTCACCGGGGAGCTGTTTTTT
TRBV10-3	-	TRBJ1-4	-	CAISDVGGNNEKLFF	TGTGCCATCAGTGATGTGGGGGGGAATAATGAAAAACTGTTTTTT
TRBV18	-	TRBJ2-7	-	CASSPPGQLYEQYF	TGTGCCAGCTCACCACCGGGACAACTATACGAGCAGTACTTC
TRBV14	-	TRBJ2-4	-	CASSQGGLQLTKNIQYF	TGTGCCAGCAGCCAGGGAGGACTACAACTAACCAAAAACATTCAGTACTTC
TRBV10-2	-	TRBJ2-5	TRBD1	CASSEPTGGVGETQYF	TGCGCCAGCAGTGAGCCCACAGGGGGCGTAGGAGAGACCCAGTACTTC
TRBV21-1	-	TRBJ2-7	-	CASTLPLGDRGLAGNYEQYF	TGTGCCAGCACCCTCCCCTTGGGGGACAGGGGGCTAGCGGGAAATTACGAGCAGTACTTC
TRBV18	-	TRBJ2-7	-	CASSPPSKTLEQYF	TGTGCCAGCTCCCCACCCTCAAAGACCCTCGAGCAGTACTTC
TRBV18	-	TRBJ1-3	-	CASSPDGNSGNTIYF	TGTGCCAGCTCACCCGACGGAAACTCTGGAAACACCATATATTTT
TRBV28	-	TRBJ1-3	-	CATSLEGSGNTIYF	TGTGCCACATCGCTTGAGGGGTCTGGAAACACCATATATTTT
TRBV5-5	once	TRBJ1-1	-	CASSFLQLNTEAFF	TGTGCCAGCAGCTTCCTCCAGCTGAACACTGAAGCTTTCTTT
TRBV11-2	-	TRBJ2-1	TRBD2	CASSLEIAGGRNEQFF	TGTGCCAGCAGCTTAGAGATCGCGGGAGGGCGAAATGAGCAGTTCTTC
TRBV7-6	-	TRBJ2-7	-	CASSRTDSQFYEQYF	TGTGCCAGCAGCCGTACGGACAGTCAATTCTACGAGCAGTACTTC
TRBV7-2	-	TRBJ1-1	TRBD1	CASSYTTGGWTEAFF	TGTGCCAGCAGCTATACTACAGGGGGGTGGACTGAAGCTTTCTTT
TRBV6-1	-	TRBJ1-2	-	CASSPLVLDTYGYTF	TGTGCCAGCAGCCCCCTCGTCCTAGACACATATGGCTACACCTTC
TRBV7-9	-	TRBJ1-2	-	CASSPDAVYGYTF	TGTGCCAGCAGCCCTGACGCGGTGTATGGCTACACCTTC
TRBV6-5	-	TRBJ2-3	TRBD2	CASRVAGETDTQYF	TGTGCCAGCAGAGTAGCGGGAGAGACAGATACGCAGTATTTT
TRBV19	-	TRBJ2-7	TRBD1	CASSIFGTGTSYEQYF	TGTGCCAGTAGTATTTTCGGGACAGGGACCTCCTACGAGCAGTACTTC
TRBV9	-	TRBJ2-1	TRBD2	CASSVRLAANEQFF	TGTGCCAGCAGCGTTCGACTAGCGGCGAATGAGCAGTTCTTC
TRBV6-1	-	TRBJ1-4	-	CASSEEWATNEKLFF	TGTGCCAGCAGTGAAGAGTGGGCAACTAATGAAAAACTGTTTTTT
TRBV11-2	-	TRBJ2-5	-	CASSLEGALRETQYF	TGTGCCAGCAGCTTAGAGGGGGCCCTCCGAGAGACCCAGTACTTC
TRBV29-1	-	TRBJ2-2	TRBD1	CSAAGTENTGELFF	TGCAGCGCCGCCGGGACAGAGAACACCGGGGAGCTGTTTTTT
TRBV19	-	TRBJ2-7	-	CASIALGGSFWEQYF	TGTGCCAGTATAGCCTTGGGCGGGTCCTTTTGGGAGCAGTACTTC